The text below deals with one TCR beta chain. Clones were sequenced by immunoSEQ multiplex PCR, and TCRdb holds only the in-frame ones, with some missing. The sample has approximately 2,000,000 clones; about nine tenths are singletons. The record originates from a study of shared clonotypes between healthy human individuals. This TCR was recovered from a man between 18 and 29 years old in good health. Some clones in this sample may be carry-over from other donors' samples. The sample was naive CD4+ T cells from PBMCs. Subset described: CD45RA+ positively selected.

The CDR3 sequence is CASRDSSNYGYTF. The CDR3 coding sequence is TGTGCCAGCCGGGACTCAAGTAACTATGGCTACACCTTC. J is TRBJ1-2 and V is TRBV4-2, with D perhaps TRBD1 (5 bases). V was cut by 8 bases and J by 1 base, with 11 bases left in between. Germline CDR1 and CDR2: LGHNA and YNFKEQ. The CDR3 is 13 amino acids.